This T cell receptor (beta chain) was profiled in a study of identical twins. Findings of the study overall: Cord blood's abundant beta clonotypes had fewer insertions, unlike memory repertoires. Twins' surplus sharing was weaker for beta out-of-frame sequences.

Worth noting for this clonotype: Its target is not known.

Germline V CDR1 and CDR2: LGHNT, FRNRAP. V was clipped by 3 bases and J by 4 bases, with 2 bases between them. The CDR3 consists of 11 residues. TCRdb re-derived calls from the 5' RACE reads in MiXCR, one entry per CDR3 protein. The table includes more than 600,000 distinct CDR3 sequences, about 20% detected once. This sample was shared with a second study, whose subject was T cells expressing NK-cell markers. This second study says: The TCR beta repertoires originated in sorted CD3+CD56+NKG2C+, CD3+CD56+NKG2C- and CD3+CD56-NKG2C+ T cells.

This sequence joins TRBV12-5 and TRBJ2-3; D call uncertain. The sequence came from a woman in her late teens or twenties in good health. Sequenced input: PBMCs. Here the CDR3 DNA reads TGTGCTAGTGGTTTAGCAGATACGCAGTATTTT. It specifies CASGLADTQYF.